The rows below give T cell receptor beta chains drawn from one sample of a study of esophageal squamous cell carcinoma under preoperative chemotherapy. MiXCR was run by TCRdb on the PCR reads, yielding one entry per CDR3 protein. The data contain about 32,000 distinct CDR3 sequences, around 50% of them seen just once; the ten biggest clones take up 23%. This sample was obtained from a patient given preoperative chemotherapy. These TCRs come from a human donor with esophageal squamous cell carcinoma. The donor label of this sample is uncertain. Each CDR3 is given with its conserved first and last residue. D genes are given only for firm matches. Not all rows give a size; the values are once, few, many and, for expanded clones, a class.

j_call d_call clone_size v_call cdr3_nt cdr3_aa
TRBJ2-5 NA medium-sized TRBV7-2 TGTGCCAGCAGCTTAGCGGACGGAGCAGAGACCCAGTACTTC CASSLADGAETQYF
TRBJ2-3 NA many TRBV5-8 TGTGCCAGCAGCTTGGCACGGGGAAGCACAGATACGCAGTATTTT CASSLARGSTDTQYF
TRBJ2-5 NA medium-sized TRBV12-3/TRBV12-4 TGTGCCAGCAGTTATACAGGGAGGCGAGAGACCCAGTACTTC CASSYTGRRETQYF
TRBJ2-1 NA NA TRBV7-8 TGTGCCAGCAGCCTGGACATCGGGACGTACAATGAGCAGTTCTTC CASSLDIGTYNEQFF
TRBJ2-7 NA few TRBV6-1 TGTGCCAGCAGTGAAGGGCGGAGGGGTACCTACGAGCAGTACTTC CASSEGRRGTYEQYF
TRBJ2-1 NA NA TRBV7-8 TGTGCCAGCAGCCCAAGACTTGCGGGGGCCCCAGAGACCCAGTTCTTC CASSPRLAGAPETQFF
TRBJ2-5 NA NA TRBV7-2 TGTGCCCTCAGGGGCGGGGGCCAAGAGACCCAGTACTTC CALRGGGQETQYF
TRBJ2-4 NA NA TRBV7-8 TGTGCCAGCAGCAACCTGGCGCGGGGAGCCGATGATACGCAGTACTTT CASSNLARGADDTQYF
TRBJ2-7 NA many TRBV27 TGTGCCAGCAGACCACGGGCCGGGTTTGTCCACGAGCAGTACTTC CASRPRAGFVHEQYF
TRBJ2-4 TRBD2 NA TRBV7-2 TGTGCGAGCAGCTTAGCGGGGGTGGGAGCCAAAAACACGCAGTACTTC CASSLAGVGAKNTQYF
TRBJ1-4 TRBD1 NA TRBV7-6 TGTGCCAGCAGCCACAGGGGGGTTGGTGAAAAACTGTTTTTT CASSHRGVGEKLFF
TRBJ1-1 NA NA TRBV11-2 TGTGCCAGCAGCCCCCTTACAGGGTTAAACACTGAAGCTTTCTTT CASSPLTGLNTEAFF
TRBJ2-3 TRBD1 NA TRBV6-1 TGTGCCAGCGGGGACAGGGACAAAGAGACGCAGTATTTT CASGDRDKETQYF
TRBJ2-5 TRBD2 few TRBV6-1 TGTGCCAGCAGTCCGGGACTAGCCCAAGAGACCCAGTATTTC CASSPGLAQETQYF
TRBJ2-3 NA NA TRBV7-8 TGTGCCAGCAGGGGCCTCCAGGCTGTGAGCACAGATGCGCTGTATTTT CASRGLQAVSTDALYF
TRBJ2-3 TRBD2 once TRBV11-2 TGTGCCAGCAGCTTAGGAGCGGGGGGAGTCACAGATACTCAGTATTTC CASSLGAGGVTDTQYF
TRBJ2-5 NA many TRBV7-8 TGTGCCAGCAGCTTAGTGACCAGAGAGACCCAGTACTTC CASSLVTRETQYF
TRBJ2-7 TRBD2 few TRBV7-9 TGTGCCAGCAGCACCGCGACTAGCGGGAGTGTCGAGCAGTACTTC CASSTATSGSVEQYF
TRBJ2-3 TRBD2 few TRBV4-1 TGCGCCAGCGGGGGGGATGGGGGTGGAGTCCCAGAGACGCAGTACTTT CASGGDGGGVPETQYF
TRBJ2-1 TRBD2 NA TRBV7-9 TGTGCCAGCAGCTTCGGGACTAGCGGGAGTAATGAGCAGTTCTTC CASSFGTSGSNEQFF
TRBJ2-5 NA NA TRBV6-5 TGTGCCAGCAGTTACCGGCGGGGCGGTGGCACAGAGACCCAGTATTTC CASSYRRGGGTETQYF
TRBJ2-5 TRBD2 many TRBV7-2 TGTGCCAGCAGCTCCCGGACTAGCGGCGGCGAGACCCAGTACTTC CASSSRTSGGETQYF
TRBJ2-2 NA NA TRBV11-3 TGTGCCAGCAGCTTCCAGCCAGTGAACACAGAGGCGCTGTTTTTT CASSFQPVNTEALFF
TRBJ2-7 NA many TRBV12-3/TRBV12-4 TGTGCCAGCAGTTTAGTCCAGGGCTTGAGCGAGCAGTACTTC CASSLVQGLSEQYF
TRBJ2-3 TRBD2 few TRBV7-2 TGTGCCAGCAGCTTATCTAGCGGACCCACAGATACGCAGTATTTT CASSLSSGPTDTQYF
TRBJ2-5 NA NA TRBV5-1 TGCGCCAGCAGCTTGCGAGCGGTGCGAGAGACCCAGTACTTC CASSLRAVRETQYF
TRBJ2-7 TRBD1 NA TRBV7-8 TGTGCCAGCAGCTTTCAACAGGGGGCCGAATACGAGCAGTACTTC CASSFQQGAEYEQYF
TRBJ2-3 NA NA TRBV11-2 TGTGCCAGCAGCTCATACATACGCCGCACAGATACGCAGTATTTT CASSSYIRRTDTQYF
TRBJ2-2 NA NA TRBV7-8 TGTGCCAGCAGGGGCCTAGGGGGGGTGAACACAGGGGCGCTGTATTTT CASRGLGGVNTGALYF
TRBJ2-1 TRBD2 once TRBV15 TGTGCCACCAGCAGAGGGACTAGCGGGGGGGCCGAGGAGCAGTTCTTC CATSRGTSGGAEEQFF
TRBJ2-1 NA few TRBV7-3 TGTGCCAGCAGCTTAACGTTCGGGGGTGAGCAGTTCTTC CASSLTFGGEQFF
TRBJ2-5 NA NA TRBV6-5 TGTGCCAGCAGTTACCGTCCCTTCACGAACCAAGAGACCCAGTACTTC CASSYRPFTNQETQYF
TRBJ2-3 TRBD1 NA TRBV12-5 TGTGCTAGTGGTTTGGCTGGACAGGGGGGGAGCACCGGGGAGCAGTATTTT CASGLAGQGGSTGEQYF
TRBJ2-7 TRBD2 medium-sized TRBV11-2 TGTGCCAGCAGCTTAGGGGAGGGCTCCTACGAGCAGTACTTC CASSLGEGSYEQYF
TRBJ2-7 NA NA TRBV6-2/TRBV6-3 TGTGCCAGCAGTGGACCCTCAGGGGCTCTCTCCTACGAGCAGTACTTC CASSGPSGALSYEQYF
TRBJ2-3 NA NA TRBV4-1 TGCGCCAGCAGGGGACACGGGGGCAGGGACACAGATACGCAGTATTTT CASRGHGGRDTDTQYF
TRBJ2-4 NA NA TRBV7-8 TGTGCCAGCAGCAACCCGGCGGGGTGGGCCGGTGACATTCAGTACTTC CASSNPAGWAGDIQYF
TRBJ2-3 NA few TRBV7-2 TGTGCCAGCAGGGGTCGTGGGGGGCAACGCACAGATACGCAGTATTTC CASRGRGGQRTDTQYF
TRBJ2-1 NA NA TRBV7-3 TGTGCCAGCAGCCTCACTAGTGCTAATGAGCAGTTCTTC CASSLTSANEQFF
TRBJ2-5 TRBD1 few TRBV10-3 TGTGCCATCAGTGAGTCGTCGGCAGGGGGCGCGAAGACCCAGTACTTC CAISESSAGGAKTQYF
TRBJ2-3 NA NA TRBV7-6 TGTGCCAGCAGCTTAGGGGGTATCGGGGGCCAAGACACGCAGTATTTT CASSLGGIGGQDTQYF
TRBJ2-2 NA NA TRBV7-2 TGTGCCAGCACCCCTTTTATTAGGGGGGTGAGCACCGGGGCGCTGTTTTTT CASTPFIRGVSTGALFF
TRBJ2-2 NA once TRBV7-8 TGTGCCAGCAGTGCAAACACCGAGGAGCTGTTTTTC CASSANTEELFF
TRBJ1-1 NA many TRBV6-1 TGTGCCAGCAGTGAATTGGGTGAAGCTTTCTTT CASSELGEAFF
TRBJ2-4 TRBD1 many TRBV7-9 TGTGCCAGCAGCTCAAGACAGGGGGGCATTCAGTACTTC CASSSRQGGIQYF
TRBJ2-7 NA NA TRBV7-2 TGTGCGGGCAGCGTAGGGGGTGTACGGGATACGCAGTACTTC CAGSVGGVRDTQYF
TRBJ2-5 NA NA TRBV7-2 TGTGCCAGCAGGGGGGGCAGGGGGGCCCGCCAAGAGACCCAGTACTTC CASRGGRGARQETQYF
TRBJ2-3 NA NA TRBV7-8 TGTGCCGGGGGCTTAGGGGGGGGGGGCCAAGATACCCAGTATTTT CAGGLGGGGQDTQYF
TRBJ2-3 TRBD2 NA TRBV5-6 TGTGCCAGCAGCCCCTATCGACTAGCGGGGGCGTACACAGATACGCAGTATTTT CASSPYRLAGAYTDTQYF
TRBJ1-1 NA NA TRBV19 TGTGCCAGTAGTATTACCTTGAAGAGGGGTGAAGCTTTCTTT CASSITLKRGEAFF
TRBJ2-5 NA few TRBV7-6 TGTGCCAGGCGCGGGGGCGGTTTCCAAGAGACCCAGTACTTC CARRGGGFQETQYF
TRBJ2-1 TRBD2 NA TRBV10-3 TGTGCCACACTAGCGGGAGATTTGAATGAGCAGTTCTTC CATLAGDLNEQFF
TRBJ2-1 NA NA TRBV7-6 TGTGCCAGCAGCGCTTTCCGGGGACGGGCCCACCAAGGGACGCAGTTCTTC CASSAFRGRAHQGTQFF
TRBJ2-5 TRBD2 few TRBV5-1 TGCGCCAGCAGCTCAGAAGGGGCGGGGGGCGCAGAGACCCAGTACTTC CASSSEGAGGAETQYF
TRBJ2-7 NA NA TRBV12-3/TRBV12-4 TGTGCCAGCAGTACTACGGGGGTGTGGGCCACAGATACGCAGTACTTC CASSTTGVWATDTQYF